This is a list of T cell receptor beta chains from one sample in a study of T cells in Graves' hyperthyroidism and ophthalmopathy. TCRdb itself ran the multiplex PCR reads through MiXCR, one entry per CDR3 protein. Of fewer than 650,000 distinct CDR3 sequences listed, roughly 15% are singletons. Sample: blood. The receptor source for this set is a woman aged 35 to 49 with Graves' ophthalmopathy. The CDR3 runs from the conserved cysteine through the conserved F or W. D genes are given only for firm matches. Clone size is not always given. Where it is, it says once, few, many or a class for expanded clones.

>TRBV5-1|NA|NA|TRBJ1-3
TGCGCCAGCAGCTTTCAGGGAGCTGGAAACACCATATATTTT
CASSFQGAGNTIYF
>TRBV6-2/TRBV6-3|NA|NA|TRBJ2-5
TGTGCCAGCAGCCCCGCCGACAGGAGTCAAGAGACCCAGTACTTC
CASSPADRSQETQYF
>TRBV6-2/TRBV6-3|NA|NA|TRBJ1-1
TGTGCCAGCACACGGACGGCTTTCTTT
CASTRTAFF
>TRBV7-2|many|TRBD1|TRBJ1-1
TGTGCCAGCAGCTTAACGGGAACAGGGGCAACTGAAGCTTTCTTT
CASSLTGTGATEAFF
>TRBV3-1|NA|TRBD1|TRBJ1-2
TGTGCCAGCAGCCAAGGGGAGGGGGCGCGATATGGCTACACCTTC
CASSQGEGARYGYTF
>TRBV10-3|many|NA|TRBJ1-1
TGTGCCACCGCGAGGGGGGACACTGAAGCTTTCTTT
CATARGDTEAFF
>TRBV29-1|NA|TRBD1|TRBJ2-2
TGCAGCGTAAACAGGGGTGCGAACACCGGGGAGCTGTTTTTT
CSVNRGANTGELFF
>TRBV28|NA|TRBD2|TRBJ2-3
TGTGCCAGCAGTTCGGGGACTAGCGGGAACCCAGATACGCAGTATTTT
CASSSGTSGNPDTQYF
>TRBV12-5|NA|NA|TRBJ2-4
TGTGCTAGTGGTTTGCGGGGGCAGGGGCTAGCCAAAAACATTCAGTACTTC
CASGLRGQGLAKNIQYF
>TRBV28|NA|TRBD2|TRBJ2-7
TGTGCCAGCACCCTAGCCGGGACTAGCGGGAACTCCTACGAGCAGTACTTC
CASTLAGTSGNSYEQYF
>TRBV10-1|NA|NA|TRBJ1-2
TGCGCCAGCAGTGATGTCCCCAGGTTTGGTGGCTACACCTTC
CASSDVPRFGGYTF
>TRBV28|many|NA|TRBJ2-4
TGTGCCAGCTCCGACAGAGCCAAAAACATTCAGTACTTC
CASSDRAKNIQYF
>TRBV13|few|NA|TRBJ1-6
TGTGCCAGCAGCCGGGCCGGACGGGACTATAATTCACCCCTCCACTTT
CASSRAGRDYNSPLHF
>TRBV7-8|many|NA|TRBJ2-5
TGTGCCAGCAGCTTTGCGGGGGCTGAGACCCAGTACTTC
CASSFAGAETQYF
>TRBV12-3/TRBV12-4|many|NA|TRBJ1-1
TGTGCCAGCAGATTGAACACTGAAGCTTTCTTT
CASRLNTEAFF
>TRBV6-1|medium-sized|NA|TRBJ2-7
TGTGCCAGCAGTGTAGAGACGGGTAGCTCCTACGAGCAGTACTTC
CASSVETGSSYEQYF
>TRBV6-1|many|NA|TRBJ1-5
TGTGCCAGCAATCCCGGACAGCTTAATCAGCCCCAGCATTTT
CASNPGQLNQPQHF
>TRBV6-1|NA|NA|TRBJ2-7
TGTGCCAGCAGTGAGGAACGACCGGGACCAGGGGCCTACGAGCAGTACTTC
CASSEERPGPGAYEQYF
>TRBV28|many|NA|TRBJ2-2
TGTGCCAGCACCATACAGACAGGACCGAGGGCCGGGCTGTTTTTT
CASTIQTGPRAGLFF
>TRBV7-6|NA|NA|TRBJ2-7
TGTGCCAGCAGCTTAGGTCTGAGCGACGGTTGGTACGAGCAGTACTTC
CASSLGLSDGWYEQYF
>TRBV6-5|many|NA|TRBJ2-2
TGTGCCAGCAGTTACTCAACCACCGGGGAGCTGTTTTTT
CASSYSTTGELFF
>TRBV20-1|NA|TRBD2|TRBJ2-7
TGCAGTGCTGATGGGACTAGCGGATCCTACGAGCAGTACTTC
CSADGTSGSYEQYF
>TRBV7-3|few|NA|TRBJ2-2
TGTGCCAGCAGCTTAGGGGGGACACCGAACACCGGGGAGCTGTTTTTT
CASSLGGTPNTGELFF
>TRBV19|NA|TRBD1|TRBJ2-5
TGTGCCAGCGCTACCTCCTGGACAGGCGGAGAGACCCAGTACTTC
CASATSWTGGETQYF
>TRBV27|many|TRBD1|TRBJ2-2
TGTGCCAGCAGTGCCGGGACAGGGTATACCGGGGAGCTGTTTTTT
CASSAGTGYTGELFF
>TRBV20-1|many|TRBD1|TRBJ2-7
TGCAGTGCTAGTGTACAGGGGGCCCTCTACGAGCAGTACTTC
CSASVQGALYEQYF
>TRBV5-1|few|NA|TRBJ1-2
TGCGCCAGCAGCTTGAGGCCCGGGAGCGGGAACTATGGCTACACCTTC
CASSLRPGSGNYGYTF
>TRBV6-5|many|NA|TRBJ1-1
TGTGCCAGCAGTTACTCGAGTGGACTGAACACTGAAGCTTTCTTT
CASSYSSGLNTEAFF
>TRBV20-1|many|NA|TRBJ1-1
TGCAGTGCTTTTGGCAGAGAGACTGAAGCTTTCTTT
CSAFGRETEAFF
>TRBV28|NA|TRBD1|TRBJ1-2
TGTGCCAGCAGCTCACCTTTGGGGACAGGGAACTATGGCTACACCTTC
CASSSPLGTGNYGYTF
>TRBV6-5|many|NA|TRBJ2-5
TGTGCCAGCAGTCGGGGGATTCTCCAAGAGACCCAGTACTTC
CASSRGILQETQYF
>TRBV5-5|many|NA|TRBJ2-7
TGTGCCAGCAGCTTGTCCGAGTTAAGCGAGCAGTACTTC
CASSLSELSEQYF
>TRBV6-5|many|NA|TRBJ1-1
TGTGCCAGCAGTTTGAAAGGGGCAGGGTGGGTAACTGAAGCTTTCTTT
CASSLKGAGWVTEAFF
>TRBV12-3/TRBV12-4|few|TRBD2|TRBJ2-7
TGTGCCAGCAAAAGACTAGCGGGTTATAAGCAGTACTTC
CASKRLAGYKQYF
>TRBV2|NA|NA|TRBJ1-1
TGTGCCAGCAGAAAGGGGGTCGTCAGAGCTTTCTTT
CASRKGVVRAFF
>TRBV11-2|many|NA|TRBJ2-5
TGTGCCAGCAGCTTAGCTAGGGGACAAGAGACCCAGTACTTC
CASSLARGQETQYF
>TRBV7-8|many|TRBD1|TRBJ1-1
TGTGCCAGCAGCTTAGTACAGGGGCCGACCACTGAAGCTTTCTTT
CASSLVQGPTTEAFF
>TRBV19|once|TRBD2|TRBJ2-2
TGTGCCAGCATCCTAGCGGTTAATACCGGGGAGCTGTTTTTT
CASILAVNTGELFF
>TRBV27|many|NA|TRBJ1-2
TGTGCCAGCAGTTTATTTTTTGGGGCCTTGGCGGACTATGGCTACACCTTC
CASSLFFGALADYGYTF
>TRBV27|few|NA|TRBJ2-3
TGTGCCAGCAGTACTTTCGTAGGAGCCGCAGAGTTT
CASSTFVGAAEF
>TRBV4-1|NA|NA|TRBJ2-5
TGCGCCAGCAGCCAAGATCGGGGCTACAGGGTACGAAGTGGGACCCAGTACTTC
CASSQDRGYRVRSGTQYF
>TRBV30|NA|NA|TRBJ2-3
TGTGCCTCCCGGGACACCCTCGCAGATACGCAGTATTTT
CASRDTLADTQYF
>TRBV29-1|NA|NA|TRBJ1-3
TGCAGCGTCGCAGATGGAAACACCATATATTTT
CSVADGNTIYF
>TRBV28|many|TRBD2|TRBJ2-5
TGTGCCAGCATAGCCAGGGAGGGCGAGACCCAGTACTTC
CASIAREGETQYF
>TRBV12-3/TRBV12-4|many|NA|TRBJ2-7
TGTGCCAGCAGCGAACCCGCTCGGACGGGTGTCTACGAGCAGTACTTC
CASSEPARTGVYEQYF
>TRBV5-1|many|TRBD1|TRBJ1-1
TGCGCCAGCAGCAGGACAGGGGCCACGCGGGTCACTGAAGCTTTCTTT
CASSRTGATRVTEAFF
>TRBV12-3/TRBV12-4|many|NA|TRBJ2-3
TGTGCCAGCAGTCCCAAAGTTGATACAGATACGCAGTATTTT
CASSPKVDTDTQYF
>TRBV18|few|NA|TRBJ2-7
TGTGCCAGCTCACCAAATATGGCGGGGTCCTCCTACGAGCAGTACTTC
CASSPNMAGSSYEQYF
>TRBV28|many|TRBD2|TRBJ2-5
TGTGCCAGCAATCGACTAGCGGGAGAGGAGACCCAGTACTTC
CASNRLAGEETQYF
>TRBV29-1|many|TRBD1|TRBJ2-7
TGCAGCGTTGACTGGGGGACAGGGGGCCACGAGCAGTACTTC
CSVDWGTGGHEQYF
>TRBV11-2|NA|NA|TRBJ2-3
TGTGCCAGCAGCTTAGGGGTCAAGACCACGGATACGCAGTATTTT
CASSLGVKTTDTQYF
>TRBV12-5|many|NA|TRBJ1-5
TGTGCTAGTGGTTTGGGCCCTCCGGACAGACATAATCAGCCCCAGCATTTT
CASGLGPPDRHNQPQHF
>TRBV6-1|many|NA|TRBJ1-1
TGTGCCAGCCGCCTGGGGGCCCTGCTGAACACTGAAGCTTTCTTT
CASRLGALLNTEAFF
>TRBV24-1|many|NA|TRBJ2-3
TGTGCCACCAGTGATTACAGGGACGAAACAGATACGCAGTATTTT
CATSDYRDETDTQYF
>TRBV20-1|many|NA|TRBJ1-5
TGCAGTGCTAGTTCCTCCACGGGGTATGTCATCGGCGGTCAGCCCCAGCATTTT
CSASSSTGYVIGGQPQHF
>TRBV7-2|many|NA|TRBJ1-5
TGTGCCAGCAGCCGCACTACTGAGGGCAATCAGCCCCAGCATTTT
CASSRTTEGNQPQHF
>TRBV20-1|many|NA|TRBJ2-5
TGCAGTGCTAGAGGGGCTGGGGAGACCCAGTACTTC
CSARGAGETQYF